This record covers a single TCR beta chain. Trimming removed 5 bases at V and 7 bases at J, with 14 bases between. The CDR3 is made up of 14 amino acids. The germline CDR1 and CDR2 sequences are SGHTA and FQGNSA. These data come from a study of blood T cell repertoires in COVID-19. Across the whole study: The United States, Italy and Spain provided the acute and convalescent COVID-19 samples. Nucleic acid was either cDNA or gDNA, and it came from T cells, B-cell-depleted T cells, or PBMCs.

Source study methods: Cell counts per sample came from amplifying reference gene primers. Some clones are missing from TCRdb's copy, which holds only in-frame ones; the method was immunoSEQ multiplex PCR. The V and J calls and the clone size are those of that table, but D and trimming were determined from the DNA. The sample holds around 250,000 clones, approximately 82% seen once. The sample taken for sequencing was peripheral blood. The V gene is TRBV7-2, the J gene TRBJ2-2, with D possibly matching TRBD1 (6 bases). The sequence derives from a man aged 55 to 70 who had recovered from COVID-19. The CDR3, as DNA: TGTGCCAGCAGCCCTTGGGGGCCGGGCGGGGAGCTGTTTTTT. Its translation is CASSPWGPGGELFF.